This T cell receptor beta chain was documented in a study of blood T cell repertoires in COVID-19. Study summary: Whether acute or convalescent, the COVID-19 samples came from the United States, Italy and Spain. PBMCs, B-cell-depleted T cells, or T cells were the source of the cDNA or gDNA that made up the material.

Between the trimmed V and J ends, which lost 4 bases and 6 bases, there was a span of 7 bases. The CDR3 contains 12 residues. Germline loops: CDR1 KGHSH, CDR2 LQKENI. Authors' analysis steps: For nucleated cells, counts were estimated from reference gene primer amplification. Profiled with immunoSEQ multiplex PCR; TCRdb holds only in-frame clones, not every one. Clone size and V and J calls were adopted from that table, with D and trimming inferred from the DNA. The sample lists under 250,000 clones; about 82% were seen once. The TCR comes from an elderly man with acute or convalescent COVID-19. The source material was peripheral blood. The rearrangement links TRBV18 to TRBJ2-1; TRBD1 is a possible D gene (6 bases). CDR3 amino acids: CASSRQANEQFF. The DNA of the CDR3 is TGTGCCAGCTCACGACAGGCCAATGAGCAGTTCTTC.